This T cell receptor beta chain derives from a study of T cells after yellow fever vaccination. In the study overall: Preparation used SMART-Seq v4 Ultra Low Input for the low-cell-number fractions. Whole-study findings and limits: After the booster, 96% of CD4 and more than 75% of CD8 primary-response clones were re-detected. CD4 and CD8 compartments shared a small share of clonotypes.

The study made its TCR cDNA through 5'RACE template switching. That step introduced a universal primer site along with UMIs. TCRdb used MiXCR to reprocess the 5' RACE reads, holding one entry per CDR3 protein. This table holds over 250,000 distinct CDR3 sequences, over 4% found once. This clonotype was detected a few times. Antigen specificity is unknown. V shed 5 bases and J shed 7 bases, with 8 bases lying between them. CDR3 length: 11 amino acids. CDR1 and CDR2 from the germline V gene are KGHSH and LQKENI. The TCR comes from a man aged 18 to 29 who received the YFV17D yellow fever vaccine. The chain employs TRBV18 and TRBJ1-1, with D unclear. The sequences come from PBMCs, collected 5 days after the yellow fever booster vaccination. In DNA form, the CDR3 reads TGTGCCAGCTCAGAACGGAGTGAAGCTTTCTTT. Residues: CASSERSEAFF.